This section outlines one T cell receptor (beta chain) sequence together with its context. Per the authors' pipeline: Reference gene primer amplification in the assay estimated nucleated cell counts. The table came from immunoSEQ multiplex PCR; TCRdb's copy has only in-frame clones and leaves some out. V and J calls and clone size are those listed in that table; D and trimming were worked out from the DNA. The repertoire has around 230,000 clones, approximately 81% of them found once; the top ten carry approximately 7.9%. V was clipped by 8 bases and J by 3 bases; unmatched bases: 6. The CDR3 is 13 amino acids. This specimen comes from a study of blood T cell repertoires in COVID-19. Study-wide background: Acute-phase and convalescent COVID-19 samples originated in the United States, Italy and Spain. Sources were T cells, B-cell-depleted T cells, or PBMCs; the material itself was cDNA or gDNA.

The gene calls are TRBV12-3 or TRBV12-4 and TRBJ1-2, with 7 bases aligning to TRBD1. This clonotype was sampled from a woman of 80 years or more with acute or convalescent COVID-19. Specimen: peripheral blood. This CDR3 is CASRRGQYYGYTF. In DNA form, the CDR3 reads TGTGCCAGCCGGAGGGGACAGTACTATGGCTACACCTTC.